This is a list of T cell receptor beta chains from one sample in a study of T cell changes during pregnancy in multiple sclerosis. Only in-frame clones appear in the TCRdb table, and some are missing; sequencing was by immunoSEQ multiplex PCR. Of 50,000 to 70,000 clones listed, over 90% are singletons. Here the sequenced sample was peripheral blood, taken in the first trimester of pregnancy. All receptors come from a female donor with multiple sclerosis, enrolled in a pregnancy study. The CDR3 runs from the conserved cysteine through the conserved F or W. Each record gives: D gene, V gene, J gene, CDR3 protein, CDR3 DNA. D genes are given only for firm matches.

D gene: TRBD1
V gene: TRBV25-1
J gene: TRBJ2-2
CDR3 protein: CASSESGTGITGELFF
CDR3 DNA: TGTGCCAGCAGTGAATCGGGGACAGGGATCACCGGGGAGCTGTTTTTT

D gene: .
V gene: TRBV7-9
J gene: TRBJ1-2
CDR3 protein: CAAGLNYGYTF
CDR3 DNA: TGTGCCGCCGGTTTGAACTATGGCTACACCTTC

D gene: .
V gene: TRBV2
J gene: TRBJ1-1
CDR3 protein: CASSGGGQAFF
CDR3 DNA: TGTGCCAGCAGTGGGGGGGGGCAGGCTTTCTTT

D gene: .
V gene: TRBV19
J gene: TRBJ1-3
CDR3 protein: CASSHREHSGNTIYF
CDR3 DNA: TGTGCCAGTAGTCACCGGGAACACTCTGGAAACACCATATATTTT

D gene: TRBD1
V gene: TRBV9
J gene: TRBJ2-1
CDR3 protein: CASSPIRGSSYNEQFF
CDR3 DNA: TGTGCCAGCAGCCCGATCAGGGGGAGCTCCTACAATGAGCAGTTCTTC

D gene: TRBD1
V gene: TRBV2
J gene: TRBJ1-6
CDR3 protein: CASNPGDRGPQTLHF
CDR3 DNA: TGTGCCAGCAACCCCGGGGACAGGGGACCTCAAACCCTCCACTTT

D gene: TRBD1
V gene: TRBV14
J gene: TRBJ1-1
CDR3 protein: CASSQEGAQDTEAFF
CDR3 DNA: TGTGCCAGCAGCCAGGAGGGGGCGCAGGACACTGAAGCTTTCTTT

D gene: .
V gene: TRBV9
J gene: TRBJ2-1
CDR3 protein: CASSGPGLSYNEQFF
CDR3 DNA: TGTGCCAGCAGCGGTCCGGGACTTAGCTACAATGAGCAGTTCTTC

D gene: .
V gene: TRBV7-9
J gene: TRBJ2-7
CDR3 protein: CASSYGGAPVYEQYF
CDR3 DNA: TGTGCCAGCAGCTATGGTGGGGCCCCCGTCTACGAGCAGTACTTC

D gene: TRBD1
V gene: TRBV5-6
J gene: TRBJ2-7
CDR3 protein: CASSADRVNYEQYF
CDR3 DNA: TGTGCCAGCAGCGCAGACAGGGTTAACTACGAGCAGTACTTC